This T cell receptor (beta chain) was found in a study of early stage breast cancer tumors (dated by TCRdb to about 2017). Describing the broader study: Of the roughly 15 invasive breast tumors, approximately 11 were found to be estrogen receptor-positive, progesterone receptor-positive and HER2-negative. About 65% of the 12 ER+/PR+/HER2- tumors were invasive ductal carcinomas, while the other four were invasive lobular carcinomas. On average, each sample had about 9.7-fold read coverage. A total of about 2,800,000 templates, representing approximately 1,100,000 unique clonotypes, were detected across all samples. General study outcomes and caveats: Repertoires from blood and normal breast were more alike than repertoires from blood and tumor, and in about 85% of the 16 patients, comparing each tissue with blood separated tumor from normal. Chain pairing and functional markers such as CD4, CD8 and FOXP3 were missed by bulk genomic DNA sequencing of unsorted cells. The small cohort size prevented analysis by tumor subtype. Enriched TCRB sequences shared across patients were found to be mostly commonly generated sequences that were unlikely to play an important role in the tumor microenvironment. Tumors showed about 2.3-fold higher T cell density and higher clonality than adjacent normal breast tissue.

The study profiled bulk TCR beta-chain repertoires in matched peripheral blood, tumor and adjacent normal breast tissue taken from some 15 patients with early-stage breast cancer. Before surgery, about 5-10 mL of whole blood was collected into EDTA tubes and then processed within 2 hours. Ficoll-Paque centrifugation in SepMate-50 tubes was used to isolate peripheral blood mononuclear cells. For storage in liquid nitrogen, PBMCs were cryopreserved as aliquots of about 1.7 to 4.5 million cells in roughly 90% FBS with roughly 10% DMSO. The Qiagen AllPrep DNA/RNA Mini kit was used for genomic DNA extraction. Two independent genomic DNA replicates were amplified for each sample, with approximately 0.5 ug used for blood and around 1.5 ug for tumor or normal breast. TCRB sequencing of genomic DNA was carried out with the ImmunoSeq Intro kit according to the manufacturer's instructions. For absolute quantification, the roughly 30-cycle multiplex PCR included proprietary primers along with spike-in control sequences. Single-end 150-bp reads were used to sequence an 87-bp fragment spanning the CDR3 and the flanking V and J genes. Each lane of an Illumina MiSeq using version 3.0 chemistry carried seven multiplexed samples, with two replicates per sample. As for the original processing: The vendor's proprietary pipeline handled the raw data processing, merging both replicates into a single result for each sample. A clonotype was defined as productive rearrangements that share the same V-gene family, CDR3 amino acid sequence and J-gene segment. To compute clonality, the normalized Shannon entropy (Pielou evenness) of TCRB abundances was subtracted from 1. T cell density was estimated as total templates divided by the number of input cells, with the number of input cells inferred from the DNA input amount. Recon was used with default parameters to estimate total repertoire diversity and clonality. Clonotypes with over 0.1% abundance in tumor and at least 32-fold higher abundance in tumor than in normal breast were defined as tumor-enriched. Not all clones reach the TCRdb copy of this immuneACCESS table, which keeps in-frame sequences only. Checked studies attribute under half of the gap to unresolved V genes and leave the rest unexplained. V, J and clone size are those of that table, while D and trimming were read from the DNA. This sample has over 45,000 clones in its table, and roughly 83% of those were observed once. About 1.3% of the sample is taken by the ten largest.

As to this clone: What antigen it recognizes has not been identified. The input lacks base qualities; no much larger clone sits a single base away.

From a lookup of the germline V gene (reference sequence), CDR1 and CDR2 are SEHNR and FQNEAQ. V and J are truncated by 5 bases and 9 bases respectively, leaving an intervening sequence of 23 bases. From its cysteine to its phenylalanine, the CDR3 spans 15 amino acids. The CDR3 DNA has 45 bases and is translated from base 1. Input material: blood. The clonotype originates from a person in their fifties with breast cancer. In this chain, TRBV7-9 is recombined with TRBJ2-7; the D gene is possibly TRBD2, with 6 bases matching. The CDR3 region has the sequence CASSPGLLWGSGQYF. The nucleotide sequence reads TGTGCCAGCAGCCCGGGACTTCTGTGGGGATCCGGGCAGTACTTC.